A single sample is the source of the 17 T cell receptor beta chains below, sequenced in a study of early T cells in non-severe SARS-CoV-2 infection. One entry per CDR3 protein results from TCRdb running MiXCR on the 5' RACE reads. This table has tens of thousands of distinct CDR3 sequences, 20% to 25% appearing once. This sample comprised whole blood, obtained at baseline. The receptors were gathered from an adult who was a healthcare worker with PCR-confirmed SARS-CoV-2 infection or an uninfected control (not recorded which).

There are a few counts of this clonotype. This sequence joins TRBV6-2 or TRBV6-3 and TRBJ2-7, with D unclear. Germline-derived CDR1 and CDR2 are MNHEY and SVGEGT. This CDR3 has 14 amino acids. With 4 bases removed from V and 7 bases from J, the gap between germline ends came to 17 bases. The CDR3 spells CASSSSSTPEEQYF. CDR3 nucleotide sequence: TGTGCCAGCAGTTCCTCTTCGACCCCCGAAGAGCAGTACTTC.

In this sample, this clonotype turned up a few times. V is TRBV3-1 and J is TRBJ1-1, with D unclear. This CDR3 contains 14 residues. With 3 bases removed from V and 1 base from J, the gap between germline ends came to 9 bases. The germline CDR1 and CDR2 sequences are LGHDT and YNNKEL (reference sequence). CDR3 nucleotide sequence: TGTGCCAGCAGCCAGGCCACAGCGAACACTGAAGCTTTCTTT. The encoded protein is CASSQATANTEAFF.

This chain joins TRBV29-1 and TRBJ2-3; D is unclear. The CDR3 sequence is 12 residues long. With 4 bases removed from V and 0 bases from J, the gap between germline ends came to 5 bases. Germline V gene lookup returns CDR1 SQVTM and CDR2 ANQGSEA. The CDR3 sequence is CSVVPSTDTQYF. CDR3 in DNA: TGCAGCGTTGTTCCCAGCACAGATACGCAGTATTTT.

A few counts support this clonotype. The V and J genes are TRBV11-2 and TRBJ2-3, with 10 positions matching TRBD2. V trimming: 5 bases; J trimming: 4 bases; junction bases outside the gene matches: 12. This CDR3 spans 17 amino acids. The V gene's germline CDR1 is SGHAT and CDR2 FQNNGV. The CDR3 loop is CASSLRRAGGHSDTQYF. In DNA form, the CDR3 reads TGTGCCAGCAGCCTGAGGAGAGCGGGGGGGCACTCAGATACGCAGTATTTT. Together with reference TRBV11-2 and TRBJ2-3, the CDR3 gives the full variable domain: EAGVAQSPRYKIIEKRQSVAFWCNPISGHATLYWYQQILGQGPKLLIQFQNNGVVDDSQLPKDRFSAERLKGVDSTLKIQPAKLEDSAVYLCASSLRRAGGHSDTQYFGPGTRLTVL.

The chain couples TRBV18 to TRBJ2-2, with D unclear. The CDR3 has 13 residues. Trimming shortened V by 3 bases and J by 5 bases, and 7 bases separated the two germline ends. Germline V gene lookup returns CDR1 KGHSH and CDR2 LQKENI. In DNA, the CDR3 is TGTGCCAGCTCACCGACTCGTACCGGGGAGCTGTTTTTT. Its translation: CASSPTRTGELFF.

DNA of the CDR3: TGTGCCAGCAGCTTAGGGGCGGATACGCAGTATTTT. It specifies CASSLGADTQYF. The chain recombines TRBV7-3 with TRBJ2-3; a weak D match, TRBD1 (5 bases). CDR1 is SGHTA, CDR2 FQGTGA, per germline. V dropped 2 bases and J dropped 6 bases, with 6 bases sitting between them. CDR3 length: 12 amino acids.

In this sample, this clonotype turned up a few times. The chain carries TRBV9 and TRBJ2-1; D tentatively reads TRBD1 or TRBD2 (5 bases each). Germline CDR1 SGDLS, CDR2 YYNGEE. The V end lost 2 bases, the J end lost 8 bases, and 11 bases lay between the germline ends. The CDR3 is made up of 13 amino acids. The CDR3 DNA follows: TGTGCCAGCAGCGTGATGGGGGATCATGAGCAGTTCTTC. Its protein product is CASSVMGDHEQFF.

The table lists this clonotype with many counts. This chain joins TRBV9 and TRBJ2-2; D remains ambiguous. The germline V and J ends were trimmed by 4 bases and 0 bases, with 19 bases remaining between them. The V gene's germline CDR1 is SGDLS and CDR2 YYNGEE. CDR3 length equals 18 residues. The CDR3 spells CASSPSPPIRSNTGELFF. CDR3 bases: TGTGCCAGCAGCCCAAGCCCCCCGATCCGTTCGAACACCGGGGAGCTGTTTTTT. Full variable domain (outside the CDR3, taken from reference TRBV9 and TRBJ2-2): DSGVTQTPKHLITATGQRVTLRCSPRSGDLSVYWYQQSLDQGLQFLIQYYNGEERAKGNILERFSAQQFPDLHSELNLSSLELGDSALYFCASSPSPPIRSNTGELFFGEGSRLTVL.

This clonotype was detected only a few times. For the CDR3, the DNA is TGTGCCAGCAGGGGGGTCGCTACAAGGTACAATGAGCAGTTCTTC. It encodes CASRGVATRYNEQFF. V and J are TRBV6-1 and TRBJ2-1; D may be TRBD1 or TRBD2 (5 bases each). Germline V gives CDR1 MNHNS, CDR2 SASEGT. CDR3 size: 15 residues. Trimming removed 6 bases from V and 4 bases from J, with 16 bases in between.

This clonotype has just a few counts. For the CDR3, the DNA is TGTGCCAGCTCCCCCTCTCAGTTTAATGAAAAACTGTTTTTT. Translating gives CASSPSQFNEKLFF. This chain uses TRBV18 with TRBJ1-4; D is undetermined. The CDR3 spans 14 residues. V was cut by 6 bases and J by 4 bases, with 12 bases left in between. Germline V gene sequence: CDR1 KGHSH, CDR2 LQKENI.

CDR3 region: CASSTPTANYGYTF. CDR3 nucleotide sequence: TGTGCCAGCAGTACTCCGACAGCTAACTATGGCTACACCTTC. This chain connects TRBV6-6 to TRBJ1-2; D is perhaps TRBD1 (5 bases). Germline CDR1 reads MNHNY; CDR2 reads SVGAGI (reference sequence). The CDR3 runs to 14 residues. Trimming pared 5 bases from V and 0 bases from J, leaving 10 bases between.

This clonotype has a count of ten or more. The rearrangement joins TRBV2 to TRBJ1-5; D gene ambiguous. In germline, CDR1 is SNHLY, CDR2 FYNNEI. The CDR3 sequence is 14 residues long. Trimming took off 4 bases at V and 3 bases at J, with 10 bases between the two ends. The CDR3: CASSGQADNQPQHF. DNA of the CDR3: TGTGCCAGCAGTGGGCAGGCCGACAATCAGCCCCAGCATTTT. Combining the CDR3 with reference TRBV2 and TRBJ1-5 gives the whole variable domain EPEVTQTPSHQVTQMGQEVILRCVPISNHLYFYWYRQILGQKVEFLVSFYNNEISEKSEIFDDQFSVERPDGSNFTLKIRSTKLEDSAMYFCASSGQADNQPQHFGDGTRLSIL.

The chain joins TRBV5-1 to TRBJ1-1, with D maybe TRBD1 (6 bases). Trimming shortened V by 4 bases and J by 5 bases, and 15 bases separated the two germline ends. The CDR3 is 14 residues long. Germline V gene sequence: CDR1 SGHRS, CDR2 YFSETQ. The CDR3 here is CASSARGTGTEAFF. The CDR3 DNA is TGCGCCAGCAGCGCTAGGGGGACCGGGACTGAAGCTTTCTTT.

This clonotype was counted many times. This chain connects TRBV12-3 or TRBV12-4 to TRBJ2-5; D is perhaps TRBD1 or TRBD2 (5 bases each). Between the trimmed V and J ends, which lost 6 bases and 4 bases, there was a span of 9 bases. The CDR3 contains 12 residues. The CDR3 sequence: CASRRGAETQYF. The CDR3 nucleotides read TGTGCCAGCAGGCGAGGGGCAGAGACCCAGTACTTC.

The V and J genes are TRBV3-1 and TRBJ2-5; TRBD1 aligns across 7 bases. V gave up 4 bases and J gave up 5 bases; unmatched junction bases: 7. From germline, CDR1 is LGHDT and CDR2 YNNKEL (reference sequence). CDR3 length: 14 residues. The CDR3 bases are TGTGCCAGCAGCCCGCGACAGGGATACGAGACCCAGTACTTC. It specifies CASSPRQGYETQYF.

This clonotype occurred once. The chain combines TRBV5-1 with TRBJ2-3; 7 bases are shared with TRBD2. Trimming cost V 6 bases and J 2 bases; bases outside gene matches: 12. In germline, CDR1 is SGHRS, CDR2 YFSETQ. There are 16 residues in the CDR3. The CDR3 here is CASKFWGGATTDTQYF. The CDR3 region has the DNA TGCGCCAGCAAGTTTTGGGGAGGGGCGACCACAGATACGCAGTATTTT.

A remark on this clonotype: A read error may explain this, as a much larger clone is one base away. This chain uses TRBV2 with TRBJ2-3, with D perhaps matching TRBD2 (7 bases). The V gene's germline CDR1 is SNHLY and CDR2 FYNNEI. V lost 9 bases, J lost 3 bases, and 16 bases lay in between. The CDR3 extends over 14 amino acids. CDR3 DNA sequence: TGTGCCAGGGGCTGGGGGGGCCAGACAGATACGCAGTATTTT. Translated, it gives CARGWGGQTDTQYF.